A single sample gave rise to the 15 T cell receptor beta chains below, sequenced in a study of T cell responses to AZD1222 COVID-19 vaccine (dated by TCRdb to the early 2020s). The sample's time point label, in plain terms: baseline before first vaccination. The method was the immunoSEQ multiplex PCR assay. Imported from immuneACCESS, the table was reduced by TCRdb to in-frame sequences with V and J called. These copies leave out some clones; in studies compared against another copy, an unresolved V gene accounts for under half, and the cause of the remainder is not known. Across this sample there are 150,000 to 200,000 clones, with 80% to 90% seen only once. Of the sample, around 7.9% is held by the ten largest clones. Sequences were derived from peripheral blood, sampled on day 0 of AZD1222 vaccination. The source of these receptors is an adult in good health.

The chain joins TRBV10-3 to TRBJ2-7, with 9 nucleotides matching TRBD1. V was clipped by 4 bases and J by 4 bases; unmatched bases: 2. The CDR3 is 13 amino acids. The germline gives CDR1 ENHRY, CDR2 SYGVKD. DNA for the CDR3: TGTGCCATCAGTGGGACAGGGGCTTACGAGCAGTACTTC. Translating it yields CAISGTGAYEQYF.

The gene calls are TRBV29-1 and TRBJ2-1; D gene ambiguous. This CDR3 has 11 amino acids. Germline values: CDR1 SQVTM, CDR2 ANQGSEA. With 3 bases removed from V and 10 bases from J, the gap between germline ends came to 10 bases. The CDR3 nucleotides are TGCAGCGTTGATGGAGCTGGGGAGCAGTTCTTC. It is translated as CSVDGAGEQFF.

This chain connects TRBV3-1 (or the pseudogene TRBV3-2) to TRBJ2-5; TRBD1 matches at 9 bases. In germline, CDR1 is LGHDT, CDR2 YNNKEL (reference sequence). The V segment lost 3 bases and the J segment 2 bases; nucleotides outside the gene matches: 4. CDR3 size: 15 residues. CDR3 in DNA: TGTGCCAGCAGCCAGGAGACAGGGGGGCAAGAGACCCAGTACTTC. Protein product: CASSQETGGQETQYF.

This chain joins TRBV6-7 and TRBJ1-4; 7 nucleotides align to TRBD1. TRBV6-7 is noted as an ORF with a role that remains uncertain. The CDR3 extends over 18 amino acids. The J segment lost 7 bases and the V segment lost 0 bases, leaving 14 bases of the junction unmatched. CDR3 protein: CASSYSVTPRQGSEKLFF. The CDR3 DNA reads TGTGCCAGCAGTTACTCGGTCACACCGAGACAGGGAAGTGAAAAACTGTTTTTT.

This clone appeared once. The chain carries TRBV7-3 and TRBJ2-1; 7 bases align to TRBD2. From germline, CDR1 is SGHTA and CDR2 FQGTGA. V lost 5 bases to trimming and J lost 6 bases; unmatched junction nucleotides: 4. CDR3 length equals 13 residues. CDR3 in DNA: TGTGCCAGCAGCGGGGGGGATCTCAATGAGCAGTTCTTC. Amino acid sequence: CASSGGDLNEQFF.

Note on this clone: This same CDR3 is encoded by further DNA sequences in the sample. The rearrangement uses TRBV30 and TRBJ1-2; D is unclear. The CDR3 has 12 amino acids. Deletions cut 5 bases from V and 0 bases from J, with 7 bases between. Germline CDR1 GTSNPN, CDR2 SVGIG (reference sequence). The CDR3 nucleotides read TGTGCCTGGGGACTAGCTAACTATGGCTACACCTTC. Translated, it gives CAWGLANYGYTF.

This sequence joins TRBV6-5 and TRBJ2-1; D unclear. CDR3 size: 14 residues. Germline V gene lookup returns CDR1 MNHEY and CDR2 SVGAGI. With 4 bases removed from V and 4 bases from J, the gap between germline ends came to 11 bases. CDR3 amino acids: CASSWVNNYNEQFF. CDR3 sequence (DNA): TGTGCCAGCAGTTGGGTGAACAATTACAATGAGCAGTTCTTC.

The CDR3 bases are TGTGCCAGCAGCCAAGAGGGGAAGGCCTACGAGCAGTACTTC. Protein sequence: CASSQEGKAYEQYF. The chain couples TRBV4-2 to TRBJ2-7, with unresolved D. The CDR3 is 14 residues long. The V end lost 0 bases, the J end lost 2 bases, and 8 bases lay between the germline ends. Germline V gives CDR1 LGHNA, CDR2 YNFKEQ.

This sequence joins TRBV27 and TRBJ2-4; possibly TRBD1 or TRBD2 for D (6 bases each). Trimming took 2 bases from V and 5 from J, leaving 10 bases between them. The CDR3 totals 14 residues. CDR1 MNHEY and CDR2 SMNVEV come from the germline V gene (reference sequence). The CDR3 DNA is TGTGCCAGCAGTTTAGGACGGGGGCAAAACATTCAGTACTTC. It yields the protein CASSLGRGQNIQYF.

The chain joins TRBV6-5 to TRBJ2-5; D is unclear. Germline CDR1 MNHEY, CDR2 SVGAGI. V was clipped by 7 bases and J by 7 bases, with 13 bases between them. The CDR3 runs 12 residues. Here the CDR3 reads CASTHTAGTQYF. DNA for the CDR3: TGTGCCAGCACCCACACGGCCGGGACCCAGTACTTC.

The chain employs TRBV7-3 and TRBJ1-1, with a weak D call TRBD1 (5 bases). The V and J ends lost 1 base and 4 bases respectively, with 7 bases between them. The germline CDR1 and CDR2 sequences are SGHTA and FQGTGA. This CDR3 comprises 13 residues. The CDR3 DNA sequence: TGTGCCAGCAGCTTAAGGCAGGGCACTGAAGCTTTCTTT. As protein: CASSLRQGTEAFF.

CDR3 protein: CASSEPRTGGRSTPLHF. The CDR3 coding sequence is TGTGCCAGCAGTGAACCCCGGACAGGGGGCCGATCTACACCCCTCCACTTT. The chain recombines TRBV25-1 with TRBJ1-6, with TRBD1 identical over 11 bases. Germline values: CDR1 MGHDK, CDR2 SYGVNS. V lost 2 bases and J lost 11; bases outside the gene matches: 11. There are 17 residues in the CDR3. Full variable domain (outside the CDR3, taken from reference TRBV25-1 and TRBJ1-6): EADIYQTPRYLVIGTGKKITLECSQTMGHDKMYWYQQDPGMELHLIHYSYGVNSTEKGDLSSESTVSRIRTEHFPLTLESARPSHTSQYLCASSEPRTGGRSTPLHFGNGTRLTVT.

This chain links TRBV7-9 with TRBJ2-7; D is perhaps TRBD1 (6 bases). This CDR3 is built from 13 residues. Deletions cut 2 bases from V and 6 bases from J, with 11 bases between. Germline V CDR1 and CDR2: SEHNR, FQNEAQ (reference sequence). Here the CDR3 reads CASSLNRDTEQYF. CDR3 sequence (DNA): TGTGCCAGCAGCTTAAACCGGGACACCGAGCAGTACTTC.

The genes are TRBV5-5 and TRBJ1-6; D unclear. The CDR3 runs 17 residues. Trimming stripped 4 bases from V and 0 bases from J, with 14 bases between. The germline gives CDR1 SGHKS, CDR2 YYEKEE (reference sequence). CDR3 DNA sequence: TGTGCCAGCAGCCTTCTATCCCCCAGCTCCTATAATTCACCCCTCCACTTT. Translating gives CASSLLSPSSYNSPLHF.

This rearrangement joins TRBV6-5 to TRBJ1-6, with D possibly TRBD1 on 6 matching bases. The germline V gene encodes CDR1 MNHEY and CDR2 SVGAGI. The CDR3 runs 13 residues. V lost 8 bases to trimming and J lost 7 bases, with 12 bases between them. CDR3 DNA: TGTGCCAGCGGTACAGGGAGAAATTCACCCCTCCACTTT. Its translation: CASGTGRNSPLHF.